This T cell receptor (beta chain) was identified during a study of T-cell reconstitution after alpha-beta-depleted transplantation in children. General observations from the study: After transplant, high TCRbeta diversity at day 60 in some patients arose from surviving recipient T cells and thymic progenitors. A year had passed since transplant, and T-cell counts and diversity by then came mostly from newly produced T cells. Reportedly, roughly two months post-transplant, alpha-beta T cells arose from several hundred expanded graft clones.

A remark on this clonotype: Its antigen is as yet unknown.

The TCRbeta library incorporated unique molecular identifiers. TCRdb re-analysed the PCR reads in MiXCR, keeping a single row per CDR3 protein. This sample has around 800,000 distinct CDR3 sequences, with roughly 16% found just once. With V trimmed by 2 bases and J by 3 bases, 6 bases remained unmatched. Germline V gene lookup returns CDR1 SGHRS and CDR2 YFSETQ. The CDR3 is 16 amino acids. The V call is TRBV5-1, the J call TRBJ2-2; 8 bases fit TRBD2. This TCR derives from a male patient younger than 18 who had a stem cell transplant for acute lymphoblastic leukemia, so the T cells may come from the graft donor. Sequencing was performed on PBMCs, mostly from graft donor cells, taken 360 days after TCRalphabeta/CD19-depleted stem cell transplant. The CDR3 here is CASSFDPGLDTGELFF. CDR3 coding DNA: TGCGCCAGCAGCTTTGACCCGGGACTAGACACCGGGGAGCTGTTTTTT.